The present T cell receptor (beta chain) was sequenced within a study of control samples from healthy donors and cancer patients. Profiling relied on immunoSEQ multiplex PCR, and the TCRdb table lists in-frame clones only, not all of them. The data contain about 160,000 clones, 85% to 95% of them seen just once; the ten biggest clones take up about 8.5%. The TCR comes from a woman aged 40-49 years in good health. Sequences were obtained from blood.

The CDR3 DNA is TGTGCCAGCAGCCGACAGGGGGGTAGTGAAAAACTGTTTTTT. Amino acid sequence: CASSRQGGSEKLFF. The gene calls are TRBV6-5 and TRBJ1-4; 9 bases agree with TRBD1. The CDR3 contains 14 residues. After removal of 6 bases from V and 7 bases from J, the junction contained 6 bases not matched to a gene. Germline CDR1 MNHEY, CDR2 SVGAGI.